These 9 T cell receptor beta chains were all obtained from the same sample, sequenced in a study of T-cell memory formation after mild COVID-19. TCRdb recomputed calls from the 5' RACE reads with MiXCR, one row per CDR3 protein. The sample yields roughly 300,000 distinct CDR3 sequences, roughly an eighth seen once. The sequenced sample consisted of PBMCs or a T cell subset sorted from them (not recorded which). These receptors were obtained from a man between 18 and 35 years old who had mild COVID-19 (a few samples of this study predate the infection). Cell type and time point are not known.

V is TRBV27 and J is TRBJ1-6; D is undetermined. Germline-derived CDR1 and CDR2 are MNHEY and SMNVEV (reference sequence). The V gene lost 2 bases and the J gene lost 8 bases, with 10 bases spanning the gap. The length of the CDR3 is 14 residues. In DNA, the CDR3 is TGTGCCAGCAGTTTAGAGGGTCTGGATTCACCCCTCCACTTT. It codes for CASSLEGLDSPLHF.

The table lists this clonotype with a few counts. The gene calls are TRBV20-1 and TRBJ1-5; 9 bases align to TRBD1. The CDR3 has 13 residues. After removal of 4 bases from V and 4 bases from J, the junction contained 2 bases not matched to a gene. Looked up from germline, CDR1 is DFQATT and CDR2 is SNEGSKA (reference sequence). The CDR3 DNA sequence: TGCAGTGCTACCGGGACAGGGAATCAGCCCCAGCATTTT. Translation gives CSATGTGNQPQHF.

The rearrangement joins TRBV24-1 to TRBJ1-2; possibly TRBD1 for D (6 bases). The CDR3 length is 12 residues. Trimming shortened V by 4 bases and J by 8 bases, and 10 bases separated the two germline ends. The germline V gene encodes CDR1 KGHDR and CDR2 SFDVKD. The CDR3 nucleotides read TGTGCCACCAGTGACAACGACAGGGGCTACACCTTC. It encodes CATSDNDRGYTF.

The CDR3 region has the DNA TGTGCCAGCTCACCAAATTCGTGGCAGATTCGGAACAATGAGCAGTTCTTC. Translation: CASSPNSWQIRNNEQFF. The gene calls are TRBV18 and TRBJ2-1; no firm D call. V was pared by 2 bases and J by 5 bases, with 19 bases between. Germline V gene sequence: CDR1 KGHSH, CDR2 LQKENI. There are 17 residues in the CDR3.

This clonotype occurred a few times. This CDR3 reads CASKRVLSYNEQFF. The CDR3 DNA reads as TGTGCCAGCAAGCGGGTTCTCTCCTACAATGAGCAGTTCTTC. The chain joins TRBV6-2 or TRBV6-3 to TRBJ2-1; possibly TRBD2 for D (6 bases). The CDR3 loop spans 14 amino acids. Germline V lookup: CDR1 MNHEY, CDR2 SVGEGT. Trimming pared 7 bases from V and 0 bases from J, leaving 10 bases between.

CDR3 DNA sequence: TGTGCCAGCAGTTTGAGTCCCAGGGGGGGGGCTGAAGCTTTCTTT. Protein product: CASSLSPRGGAEAFF. The chain links TRBV28 to TRBJ1-1; 7 bases agree with TRBD1. J lost 6 bases, V lost 3 bases, and 10 bases had no gene match. The V gene's germline CDR1 is MDHEN and CDR2 SYDVKM. The CDR3 length is 15 residues.

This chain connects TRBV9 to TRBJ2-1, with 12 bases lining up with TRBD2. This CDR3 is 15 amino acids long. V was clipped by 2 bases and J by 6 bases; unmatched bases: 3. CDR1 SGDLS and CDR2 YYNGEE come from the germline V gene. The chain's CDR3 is CASSVRLAGVNEQFF. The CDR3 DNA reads TGTGCCAGCAGCGTCCGACTAGCGGGGGTCAATGAGCAGTTCTTC.

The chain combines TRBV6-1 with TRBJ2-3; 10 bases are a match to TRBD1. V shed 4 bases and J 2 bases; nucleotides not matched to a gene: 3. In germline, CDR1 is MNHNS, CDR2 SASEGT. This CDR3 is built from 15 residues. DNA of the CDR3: TGTGCCAGCAGTGGGACAGGGGGGAACACAGATACGCAGTATTTT. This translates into CASSGTGGNTDTQYF.

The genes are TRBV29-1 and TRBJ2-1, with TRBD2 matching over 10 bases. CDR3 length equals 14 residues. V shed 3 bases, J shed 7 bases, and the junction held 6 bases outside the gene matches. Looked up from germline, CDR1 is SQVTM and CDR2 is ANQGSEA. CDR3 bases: TGCAGCGTTGAGTCGTTAGCGGGGGGTAATGAGCAGTTCTTC. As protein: CSVESLAGGNEQFF.